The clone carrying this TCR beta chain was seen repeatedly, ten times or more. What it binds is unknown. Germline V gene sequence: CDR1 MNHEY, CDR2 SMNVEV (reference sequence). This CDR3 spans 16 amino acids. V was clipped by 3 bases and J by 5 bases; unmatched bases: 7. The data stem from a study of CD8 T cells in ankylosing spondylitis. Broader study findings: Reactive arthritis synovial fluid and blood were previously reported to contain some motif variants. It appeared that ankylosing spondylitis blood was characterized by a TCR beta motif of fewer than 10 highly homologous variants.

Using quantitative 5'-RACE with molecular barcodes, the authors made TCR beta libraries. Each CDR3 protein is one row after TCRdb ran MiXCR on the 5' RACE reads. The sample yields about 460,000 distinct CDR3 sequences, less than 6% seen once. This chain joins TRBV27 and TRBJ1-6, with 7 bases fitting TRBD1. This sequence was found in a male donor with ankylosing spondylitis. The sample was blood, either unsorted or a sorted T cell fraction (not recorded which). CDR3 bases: TGTGCCAGCAGTTTCTGGGACAGCAGAAATAATTCACCCCTCCACTTT. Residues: CASSFWDSRNNSPLHF.